This TCR beta chain was recorded in a study of T cells after yellow fever vaccination. Study results and limitations: Subsequent to the booster, the majority of primary-vaccination clones reappeared (96% CD4, roughly 90% CD8).

TCR cDNA, made by 5'RACE template switching, carried an added universal primer site and UMIs. One entry per CDR3 protein results from TCRdb running MiXCR on the 5' RACE reads. The data hold 450,000 to 550,000 distinct CDR3 sequences, with 15% to 20% observed a single time. In the case of this clonotype: No antigen is known for it.

The clonotype originates from a man between 25 and 39 years old who received the YFV17D yellow fever vaccine. This specimen was PBMCs, taken 15 days after the yellow fever booster vaccination.

The CDR3 is CASSHGTSGRNEQYF. The CDR3 DNA reads TGTGCCAGCAGTCACGGGACTAGCGGGAGGAACGAGCAGTACTTC. The J gene is TRBJ2-7, the V gene TRBV28; TRBD2 agrees at 15 bases. The CDR3 extends over 15 amino acids. V was pared by 5 bases and J by 5 bases, with 4 bases of the junction left unmatched. Germline V gene lookup returns CDR1 MDHEN and CDR2 SYDVKM.